Each of the 18 T cell receptor beta chains below was sequenced from the same sample in a study of beta chain features in type 1 diabetes. Study-level points and caveats: In all four CD4+ subsets, TCRB CDR3 length was significantly, moderately reduced in type 1 diabetes.

These receptors lack a known antigen. The whole isolated RNA underwent reverse transcription, so sequencing captured expressed TCRB transcripts. Profiling relied on immunoSEQ multiplex PCR, and the TCRdb table lists in-frame clones only, not all of them. The data show 200,000 to 250,000 clones, approximately 15% seen once. Sequenced material: naive CD4+ T cells from blood. The receptors were sampled from a man aged 25 to 40 with type 1 diabetes.

This clone was recorded a few times. V is TRBV9 and J is TRBJ2-5; D is unresolved. V was shortened by 0 bases and J by 2 bases, with 11 bases between the two germline ends. The CDR3 spans 15 residues. CDR1 and CDR2 (germline): SGDLS, YYNGEE. The CDR3 coding sequence is TGTGCCAGCAGCGTAGGTATAACAGCACAAGAGACCCAGTACTTC. This sequence encodes CASSVGITAQETQYF. Full variable domain (missing parts from reference TRBV9 and TRBJ2-5): DSGVTQTPKHLITATGQRVTLRCSPRSGDLSVYWYQQSLDQGLQFLIQYYNGEERAKGNILERFSAQQFPDLHSELNLSSLELGDSALYFCASSVGITAQETQYFGPGTRLLVL.

The gene calls are TRBV29-1 and TRBJ1-1; D is undetermined. The CDR3 extends over 12 amino acids. V lost 6 bases to trimming and J lost 4 bases, with 12 bases between them. CDR1 and CDR2 (germline): SQVTM, ANQGSEA. CDR3 loop: CSVKGRATEAFF. CDR3 in DNA: TGCAGCGTCAAAGGGCGGGCCACTGAAGCTTTCTTT.

The chain carries TRBV2 and TRBJ2-2, with 8 positions matching TRBD2. J gave up 3 bases and V 7 bases, and 7 bases lay outside the gene matches. The germline CDR1 and CDR2 sequences are SNHLY and FYNNEI. This CDR3 region has 15 residues. The CDR3: CASNPAGGHTGELFF. In DNA, the CDR3 is TGTGCCAGCAATCCGGCGGGGGGCCACACCGGGGAGCTGTTTTTT.

This clone was detected a few times. The genes are TRBV7-7 and TRBJ2-1, with D unresolved. The V gene's germline CDR1 is SSHAT and CDR2 FNYEAQ (reference sequence). Trimming pared 1 base from V and 2 bases from J, leaving 9 bases between. The CDR3 runs 15 residues. CDR3 loop: CASSLEPRPYNEQFF. In nucleotides, the CDR3 is TGTGCCAGCAGCTTAGAACCTAGACCCTACAATGAGCAGTTCTTC.

This clone turned up a few times. The chain recombines TRBV21-1 with TRBJ2-5; the DNA was not compared with TRBD1, the D call given in the table. TRBV21-1 is deemed a pseudogene. This CDR3 contains 14 residues. The CDR3 region is CPFQPGTGEETQYF. The CDR3 DNA follows: TGTCCCTTCCAACCTGGGACAGGGGAAGAGACCCAGTACTTC.

The gene calls are TRBV15 and TRBJ2-5; D may be TRBD2 (6 bases). Germline V gene data show CDR1 as LNHNV and CDR2 as YYDKDF (reference sequence). Trimming left V 3 bases short and J 1 base short, with 15 bases between. CDR3 length: 16 residues. As DNA, the CDR3 is TGTGCCACCAGCAGCCTGGGAAGCGGGCCCCAAGAGACCCAGTACTTC. This translates into CATSSLGSGPQETQYF.

This clone was found a few times. The chain links TRBV4-1 to TRBJ1-1, with TRBD1 matching over 10 bases. Germline V gene sequence: CDR1 MGHRA, CDR2 YSYEKL. The length of the CDR3 is 15 residues. The ends lost 3 bases at V and 5 bases at J; junction bases unmatched: 6. This CDR3 is CASSHGDRGQTEAFF. Here the CDR3 DNA reads TGCGCCAGCAGCCACGGAGACAGGGGGCAGACTGAAGCTTTCTTT.

Only a few counts were recorded for this clone. The V and J genes are TRBV19 and TRBJ2-5; TRBD2 might be the D (7 bases). The CDR3 has 13 amino acids. With 4 bases removed from V and 4 bases from J, the gap between germline ends came to 10 bases. Germline V gene lookup returns CDR1 LNHDA and CDR2 SQIVND (reference sequence). The CDR3 is CASSRGGGETQYF. CDR3 sequence (DNA): TGTGCCAGTAGTAGAGGGGGGGGAGAGACCCAGTACTTC.

The chain joins TRBV19 to TRBJ2-1; 7 nucleotides agree with TRBD1. There are 13 residues in the CDR3. Germline CDR1 reads LNHDA; CDR2 reads SQIVND (reference sequence). The J segment lost 9 bases and the V segment lost 3 bases, leaving 5 bases of the junction unmatched. The CDR3 coding sequence is TGTGCCAGTAGTATCACAGGGGTCGTTGAGCAGTTCTTC. This gives the protein CASSITGVVEQFF. Drawing the rest from reference TRBV19 and TRBJ2-1, the complete variable domain is DGGITQSPKYLFRKEGQNVTLSCEQNLNHDAMYWYRQDPGQGLRLIYYSQIVNDFQKGDIAEGYSVSREKKESFPLTVTSAQKNPTAFYLCASSITGVVEQFFGPGTRLTVL.

The chain employs TRBV5-1 and TRBJ2-2; 7 bases map to TRBD2. This CDR3 comprises 15 residues. Germline V gene sequence: CDR1 SGHRS, CDR2 YFSETQ. V lost 1 base and J lost 4; bases outside the gene matches: 4. CDR3 loop: CASSLPGGSTGELFF. CDR3 DNA: TGCGCCAGCAGCTTGCCCGGCGGGAGCACCGGGGAGCTGTTTTTT.

Comments on this clone: The same CDR3 also results from other DNA sequences found in this sample. This CDR3 reads CASSLRQGNTGELFF. In DNA, the CDR3 is TGTGCCAGCAGCCTCCGACAGGGGAACACCGGGGAGCTGTTTTTT. The gene calls are TRBV5-4 and TRBJ2-2, with 7 bases matching TRBD1. The CDR3 length is 15 residues. With 4 bases clipped from V and 1 base from J, the junction kept 4 bases outside the gene matches. Germline CDR1 reads SGHNT; CDR2 reads YYREEE (reference sequence).

This clone has more than one count but fewer than ten. The chain links TRBV7-9 to TRBJ2-7; possible D gene TRBD2, 6 bases. Deletions cut 1 base from V and 3 bases from J, with 13 bases between. There are 15 residues in the CDR3. CDR1 SEHNR and CDR2 FQNEAQ come from the germline V gene (reference sequence). This CDR3 reads CASSLGRGPHYEQYF. CDR3 coding DNA: TGTGCCAGCAGCTTAGGGCGGGGTCCCCACTACGAGCAGTACTTC.

This clone was counted between two and nine times. Distinct nucleotide sequences in the sample also encode this CDR3. The V call is TRBV6-5, the J call TRBJ2-3; D is unresolved. The germline gives CDR1 MNHEY, CDR2 SVGAGI. The CDR3 has 13 residues. Trimming cost V 0 bases and J 5 bases, with 6 bases left between them. CDR3 sequence: CASSYSRLDTQYF. DNA of the CDR3: TGTGCCAGCAGTTACTCGAGGCTAGATACGCAGTATTTT.

The chain is built from TRBV10-3 and TRBJ1-1; D possibly corresponds to TRBD1 (6 bases). The CDR3 is 15 amino acids. Germline CDR1 ENHRY, CDR2 SYGVKD. Between the trimmed V and J ends, which lost 0 bases and 7 bases, there was a span of 15 bases. CDR3 in DNA: TGTGCCATCAGTGAGTCGATAAGGGGGAAGGATGAAGCTTTCTTT. It encodes CAISESIRGKDEAFF.

V usage is TRBV7-9 and J usage is TRBJ2-1, with a tentative D call TRBD1 (5 bases). The CDR3 consists of 14 residues. The V gene's germline CDR1 is SEHNR and CDR2 FQNEAQ (reference sequence). Trimming shortened V by 5 bases and J by 5 bases, and 13 bases separated the two germline ends. The CDR3 nucleotides are TGTGCCAGCAGCCCCAGGGTCCAAAACAATGAGCAGTTCTTC. It translates to CASSPRVQNNEQFF.

This rearrangement joins TRBV6-6 to TRBJ1-5; D may be TRBD1 (6 bases). This CDR3 contains 16 residues. The V and J ends lost 0 bases and 4 bases respectively, with 13 bases between them. Germline CDR1 is MNHNY and CDR2 is SVGAGI (reference sequence). The CDR3 spells CASSYSLTGSNQPQHF. Here the CDR3 DNA reads TGTGCCAGCAGTTACTCGCTTACAGGGTCGAATCAGCCCCAGCATTTT.

V and J are TRBV18 and TRBJ2-7; TRBD2 matches at 10 bases. The V gene end was trimmed by 1 base and the J gene end by 5 bases; junction bases not matched to a gene: 2. This CDR3 is 14 amino acids long. Germline V CDR1 and CDR2: KGHSH, LQKENI. The CDR3 DNA reads TGTGCCAGCTCACCACTAGCGGGAGGCCACGAGCAGTACTTC. This translates into CASSPLAGGHEQYF.

There are a few counts of this clone. The CDR3 loop reads CASGLAGANEQFF. Written as DNA, the CDR3 is TGCGCCAGCGGACTAGCGGGAGCCAATGAGCAGTTCTTC. The genes are TRBV4-1 and TRBJ2-1; 13 positions agree with TRBD2. The germline CDR1 and CDR2 sequences are MGHRA and YSYEKL. V lost 8 bases and J lost 6; bases outside the gene matches: 1. The CDR3 is 13 residues long.